This TCR beta chain was profiled in a study of CD8 T cells in acute hepatitis C reinfection. Sample time point: at least 347 days after estimated infection, following spontaneous clearance. Hepatitis C virus-specific T cells were sequenced directly ex vivo without in vitro expansion. V gave up 3 bases and J gave up 7 bases; unmatched junction bases: 0. In germline, CDR1 is LGHNA, CDR2 YSLEER. The CDR3 is made up of 14 amino acids. The assay was immunoSEQ multiplex PCR, and TCRdb's table has in-frame clones only and misses some. The data show about 2,600 clones, with 65% to 75% seen just once and about a tenth held by the top ten. Overall study results and limits: Follow-up repertoires were missing for chronically infected subjects. Overrepresentation in the naive pool did not explain the preferential TRBV04 and TRBV06 usage seen in all groups.

Sequenced material: HCV NS3-1073 tetramer-sorted CD8+ T cells from PBMCs, taken at follow-up. The clonotype was recovered from a man aged 40-49 years who spontaneously cleared hepatitis C infection. The chain couples TRBV4-3 to TRBJ1-6; 10 bases match TRBD1. CDR3 coding DNA: TGCGCCAGCAGCCAGACAGGGGGCAATTCACCCCTCCACTTT. Encoded protein: CASSQTGGNSPLHF.